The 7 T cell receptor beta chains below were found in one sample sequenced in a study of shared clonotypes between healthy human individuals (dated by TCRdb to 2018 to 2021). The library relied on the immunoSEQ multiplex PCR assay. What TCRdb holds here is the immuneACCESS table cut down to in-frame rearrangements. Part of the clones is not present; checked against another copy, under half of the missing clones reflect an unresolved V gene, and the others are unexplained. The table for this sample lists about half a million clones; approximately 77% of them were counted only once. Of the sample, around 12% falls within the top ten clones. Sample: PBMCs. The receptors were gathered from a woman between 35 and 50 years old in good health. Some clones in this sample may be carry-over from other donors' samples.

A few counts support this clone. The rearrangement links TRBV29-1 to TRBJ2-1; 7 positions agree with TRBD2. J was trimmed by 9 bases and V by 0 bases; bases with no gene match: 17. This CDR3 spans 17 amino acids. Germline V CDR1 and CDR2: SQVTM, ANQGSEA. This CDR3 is CSVEDLSAGTRVGEQFF. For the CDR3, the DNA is TGCAGCGTTGAAGATCTTTCAGCGGGGACCCGGGTAGGTGAGCAGTTCTTC.

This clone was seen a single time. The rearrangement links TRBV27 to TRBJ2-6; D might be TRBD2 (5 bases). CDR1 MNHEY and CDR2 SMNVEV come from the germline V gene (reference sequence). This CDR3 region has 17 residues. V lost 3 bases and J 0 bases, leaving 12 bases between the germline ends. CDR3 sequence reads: CASSFSAASSGANVLTF. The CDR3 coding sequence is TGTGCCAGCAGTTTTTCAGCGGCAAGCTCTGGGGCCAACGTCCTGACTTTC.

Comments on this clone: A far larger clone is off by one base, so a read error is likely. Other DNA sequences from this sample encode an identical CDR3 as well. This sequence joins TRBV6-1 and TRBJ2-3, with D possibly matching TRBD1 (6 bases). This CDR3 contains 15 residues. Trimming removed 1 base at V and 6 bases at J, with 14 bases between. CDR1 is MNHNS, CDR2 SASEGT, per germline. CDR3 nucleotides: TGTGCCAGCAGTGAAGGGGGAGTGGGGGCGGATACGCAGTATTTT. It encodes CASSEGGVGADTQYF.

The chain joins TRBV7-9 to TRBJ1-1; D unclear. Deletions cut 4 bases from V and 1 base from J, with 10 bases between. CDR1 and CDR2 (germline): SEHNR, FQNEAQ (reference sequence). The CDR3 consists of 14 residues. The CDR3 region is CASSYAGRNTEAFF. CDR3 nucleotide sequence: TGTGCCAGCAGCTACGCGGGCAGGAACACTGAAGCTTTCTTT.

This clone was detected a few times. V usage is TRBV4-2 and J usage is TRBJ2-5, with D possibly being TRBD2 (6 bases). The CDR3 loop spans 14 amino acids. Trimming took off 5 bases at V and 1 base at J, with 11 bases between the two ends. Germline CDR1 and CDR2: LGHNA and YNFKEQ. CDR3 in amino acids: CASSTGLPQETQYF. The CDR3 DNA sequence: TGTGCCAGCAGCACCGGACTACCCCAAGAGACCCAGTACTTC.

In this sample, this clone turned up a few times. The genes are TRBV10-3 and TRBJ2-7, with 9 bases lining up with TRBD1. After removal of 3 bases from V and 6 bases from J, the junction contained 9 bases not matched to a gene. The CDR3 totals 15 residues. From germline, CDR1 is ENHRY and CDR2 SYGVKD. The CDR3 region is CAISEGDRDVGEQYF. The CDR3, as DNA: TGTGCCATCAGTGAAGGGGACAGGGATGTTGGCGAGCAGTACTTC.

The CDR3 sequence is CASTKGAGGPYEQYF. In nucleotides, the CDR3 is TGTGCCAGCACAAAGGGGGCAGGGGGCCCCTACGAGCAGTACTTC. V and J are TRBV6-1 and TRBJ2-7; 8 nucleotides line up with TRBD1. From germline, CDR1 is MNHNS and CDR2 SASEGT. The V segment lost 7 bases and the J segment 2 bases; nucleotides outside the gene matches: 10. This CDR3 has 15 amino acids.